A selection of T cell receptor beta chains follows, all from one sample in a study of blood T cell repertoires in COVID-19. Clones were sequenced by immunoSEQ multiplex PCR, and TCRdb holds only the in-frame ones, with some missing. The table records around 98,000 clones, 84% of them present only once. The sample comprised peripheral blood. These receptors all come from a woman aged 55-70 years with acute or convalescent COVID-19. The CDR3 runs from the conserved cysteine through the conserved F or W. Fields, in order: D gene, V gene, J gene, clone size, CDR3 length, CDR3 DNA, CDR3 protein. The D gene is left open where the match is weak. Only part of the rows carry a size: once, few, many, or a class if the clone is expanded.

D gene: -; V gene: TRBV19; J gene: TRBJ1-5; clone size: -; CDR3 length: 13; CDR3 DNA: TGTGCCAGTAGCGAGGCTAGCAATCAGCCCCAGCATTTT; CDR3 protein: CASSEASNQPQHF
D gene: TRBD1; V gene: TRBV11-2; J gene: TRBJ1-1; clone size: -; CDR3 length: 13; CDR3 DNA: TGTGCCAGCAGCTCGGACAGGGCCACTGAAGCTTTCTTT; CDR3 protein: CASSSDRATEAFF
D gene: -; V gene: TRBV12-3/TRBV12-4; J gene: TRBJ2-3; clone size: -; CDR3 length: 12; CDR3 DNA: TGTGCCAGCAGTTTTCTAGGATCAGCGCAGTATTTT; CDR3 protein: CASSFLGSAQYF
D gene: -; V gene: TRBV3-1/TRBV3-2; J gene: TRBJ2-5; clone size: -; CDR3 length: 14; CDR3 DNA: TGTGCCAGCAGCCGCAACAGCCTCCAAGAGACCCAGTACTTC; CDR3 protein: CASSRNSLQETQYF
D gene: -; V gene: TRBV21-1; J gene: TRBJ2-7; clone size: -; CDR3 length: 17; CDR3 DNA: TGTGCCAGCAGCTCAAAAGACCAGAGACAGGGTTCCTACGAGCAGTACTTC; CDR3 protein: CASSSKDQRQGSYEQYF
D gene: TRBD1; V gene: TRBV11-3; J gene: TRBJ2-1; clone size: -; CDR3 length: 15; CDR3 DNA: TGTGCCAGCAGCCAAAACAGGGGGCGATACAATGAGCAGTTCTTC; CDR3 protein: CASSQNRGRYNEQFF
D gene: -; V gene: TRBV28; J gene: TRBJ1-5; clone size: -; CDR3 length: 16; CDR3 DNA: TGTGCCAGCAGTTTATTCAGGGTCCCTAGCAATCAGCCCCAGCATTTT; CDR3 protein: CASSLFRVPSNQPQHF
D gene: -; V gene: TRBV3-1/TRBV3-2; J gene: TRBJ2-1; clone size: -; CDR3 length: 14; CDR3 DNA: TGTGCCAGCAGCCAAGATCGAGGTACCGGTGAGCAGTTCTTC; CDR3 protein: CASSQDRGTGEQFF
D gene: -; V gene: TRBV7-2; J gene: TRBJ2-5; clone size: -; CDR3 length: 13; CDR3 DNA: TGTGCCAGCAGCTTAGGAGGCCGAGAGACCCAGTACTTC; CDR3 protein: CASSLGGRETQYF
D gene: TRBD1; V gene: TRBV4-1; J gene: TRBJ1-2; clone size: -; CDR3 length: 17; CDR3 DNA: TGCGCCAGCAGCCAAGAGGTAGTTAGGCAGGGGGCAAGTGGCTACACCTTC; CDR3 protein: CASSQEVVRQGASGYTF
D gene: TRBD2; V gene: TRBV10-1; J gene: TRBJ2-1; clone size: -; CDR3 length: 14; CDR3 DNA: TGCGCCAGCATGGGGCGGGGGGGCTATAGGAAGCAGTTCTTC; CDR3 protein: CASMGRGGYRKQFF
D gene: TRBD1; V gene: TRBV3-1/TRBV3-2; J gene: TRBJ1-2; clone size: -; CDR3 length: 15; CDR3 DNA: TGTGCCAGCAGCCAGCTTGACAGGGGAGGATATGGCTACACCTTC; CDR3 protein: CASSQLDRGGYGYTF
D gene: TRBD2; V gene: TRBV3-1/TRBV3-2; J gene: TRBJ2-3; clone size: -; CDR3 length: 16; CDR3 DNA: TGTGCCAGCAGCCAAGAAACTAGCGGGGGATACGATACGCAGTATTTT; CDR3 protein: CASSQETSGGYDTQYF
D gene: TRBD2; V gene: TRBV11-2; J gene: TRBJ2-2; clone size: -; CDR3 length: 15; CDR3 DNA: TGTGCCAGCAGCTCCCCGCGGGGGGACACCGGGGAGCTGTTTTTT; CDR3 protein: CASSSPRGDTGELFF
D gene: -; V gene: TRBV19; J gene: TRBJ1-2; clone size: few; CDR3 length: 13; CDR3 DNA: TGTGCCAGTAGTCCCACAGGGTGGGTTGGCTACACCTTC; CDR3 protein: CASSPTGWVGYTF
D gene: -; V gene: TRBV12-3/TRBV12-4; J gene: TRBJ1-2; clone size: -; CDR3 length: 13; CDR3 DNA: TGTGCCAGCAGCTCGGGACACTACTATGGCTACACCTTC; CDR3 protein: CASSSGHYYGYTF
D gene: -; V gene: TRBV5-1; J gene: TRBJ1-6; clone size: -; CDR3 length: 14; CDR3 DNA: TGCGCCAGCAGCTTGGGACAAGATAATTCACCCCTCCACTTT; CDR3 protein: CASSLGQDNSPLHF
D gene: TRBD1; V gene: TRBV19; J gene: TRBJ1-2; clone size: -; CDR3 length: 14; CDR3 DNA: TGTGCCAGTAACCAGGACAGGGAATTAAATGGCTACACCTTC; CDR3 protein: CASNQDRELNGYTF
D gene: -; V gene: TRBV5-4; J gene: TRBJ1-1; clone size: -; CDR3 length: 15; CDR3 DNA: TGTGCCAGCAGCTTTCAGGGCCGGTTGAACACTGAAGCTTTCTTT; CDR3 protein: CASSFQGRLNTEAFF
D gene: -; V gene: TRBV6-5; J gene: TRBJ1-1; clone size: -; CDR3 length: 14; CDR3 DNA: TGTGCCAGCACCATGACACGACTGAACACTGAAGCTTTCTTT; CDR3 protein: CASTMTRLNTEAFF
D gene: -; V gene: TRBV11-3; J gene: TRBJ2-5; clone size: -; CDR3 length: 15; CDR3 DNA: TGTGCCAGCAGCCCAGGACTCCGGGCCCAAGAGACCCAGTACTTC; CDR3 protein: CASSPGLRAQETQYF
D gene: -; V gene: TRBV6-6; J gene: TRBJ1-4; clone size: -; CDR3 length: 16; CDR3 DNA: TGTGCCACCACGGGGGGGGTAATAAGGACTAATGAAAAACTGTTTTTT; CDR3 protein: CATTGGVIRTNEKLFF
D gene: -; V gene: TRBV5-1; J gene: TRBJ2-3; clone size: -; CDR3 length: 20; CDR3 DNA: TGCGCCAGCAGCTTGAAAGGTCGGGGGGCGCTAATGGTGGGCACAGATACGCAGTATTTT; CDR3 protein: CASSLKGRGALMVGTDTQYF
D gene: -; V gene: TRBV12-5; J gene: TRBJ1-5; clone size: -; CDR3 length: 15; CDR3 DNA: TGTGCTAGTGGCACTACAGGGTTGTTGGGACAGCCCCAGCATTTT; CDR3 protein: CASGTTGLLGQPQHF
D gene: -; V gene: TRBV19; J gene: TRBJ1-1; clone size: -; CDR3 length: 13; CDR3 DNA: TGTGCCAGTAGTTCAGGGGTGGCTTACGAAGCTTTCTTT; CDR3 protein: CASSSGVAYEAFF
D gene: TRBD2; V gene: TRBV3-1/TRBV3-2; J gene: TRBJ2-3; clone size: -; CDR3 length: 14; CDR3 DNA: TGTGCCAGCAGCCAAGAGACTAGCGAGGTTACGCAGTATTTT; CDR3 protein: CASSQETSEVTQYF
D gene: TRBD2; V gene: TRBV15; J gene: TRBJ2-2; clone size: -; CDR3 length: 19; CDR3 DNA: TGTGCCACCAGCAGAGGGGGGACTAGCGGGGTCGTGAACACCGGGGAGCTGTTTTTT; CDR3 protein: CATSRGGTSGVVNTGELFF
D gene: TRBD1; V gene: TRBV7-9; J gene: TRBJ2-7; clone size: -; CDR3 length: 15; CDR3 DNA: TGTGCCAGCAGCGCCCGACAGGGGGATTCCTACGAGCAGTACTTC; CDR3 protein: CASSARQGDSYEQYF
D gene: TRBD1; V gene: TRBV28; J gene: TRBJ1-2; clone size: -; CDR3 length: 13; CDR3 DNA: TGTGCCAGCAGCCAGCACAGGGGAGGAGGCTACACCTTC; CDR3 protein: CASSQHRGGGYTF
D gene: TRBD1; V gene: TRBV2; J gene: TRBJ2-5; clone size: -; CDR3 length: 13; CDR3 DNA: TGTGCCAGCAGCTATGGGACAGAAGAGACCCAGTACTTC; CDR3 protein: CASSYGTEETQYF
D gene: -; V gene: TRBV6-2/TRBV6-3; J gene: TRBJ1-5; clone size: -; CDR3 length: 14; CDR3 DNA: TGTGCCAGCAGTTACGGGGGCGGGAATCAGCCCCAGCATTTT; CDR3 protein: CASSYGGGNQPQHF
D gene: -; V gene: TRBV18; J gene: TRBJ1-2; clone size: -; CDR3 length: 15; CDR3 DNA: TGTGCCAGCTCACCATCCCACACACCTAACTATGGCTACACCTTC; CDR3 protein: CASSPSHTPNYGYTF
D gene: TRBD1; V gene: TRBV6-5; J gene: TRBJ2-1; clone size: -; CDR3 length: 15; CDR3 DNA: TGTGCCAGCAGTAAGACAGGGGGCCTTTACAATGAGCAGTTCTTC; CDR3 protein: CASSKTGGLYNEQFF
D gene: TRBD1; V gene: TRBV7-2; J gene: TRBJ1-5; clone size: -; CDR3 length: 14; CDR3 DNA: TGTGCCAGCAGCCTTACTCCAGGGGGTCAGCCCCAGCATTTT; CDR3 protein: CASSLTPGGQPQHF
D gene: -; V gene: TRBV6-6; J gene: TRBJ2-3; clone size: -; CDR3 length: 14; CDR3 DNA: TGTGCCAGCTCCTCGTTTGCGGCACGAGATACGCAGTATTTT; CDR3 protein: CASSSFAARDTQYF
D gene: TRBD2; V gene: TRBV3-1/TRBV3-2; J gene: TRBJ2-3; clone size: -; CDR3 length: 16; CDR3 DNA: TGTGCCAGCAGCCAAGCCGGGACTAGCGGGTTAAGTACGCAGTATTTT; CDR3 protein: CASSQAGTSGLSTQYF
D gene: -; V gene: TRBV5-8; J gene: TRBJ2-7; clone size: -; CDR3 length: 16; CDR3 DNA: TGTGCCAGCAGACTGCCAGGTAGTACAGGAGCCTCTGAGCAGTACTTC; CDR3 protein: CASRLPGSTGASEQYF